This T cell receptor beta chain was observed in a study of shared clonotypes between healthy human individuals. As for the study in general: Three CD4 naive, three CD4 memory, two CD8 naive and one CD8 memory plate were used per donor. Study-level findings and limits: Few donors restricted represented genetic and exposure-history diversity. Four donors shared 4.5% to 6.5% of their naive CD4 clonotypes.

The CDR3 is 12 amino acids. Germline loops: CDR1 SGHNT, CDR2 YENEEA. Germline trimming cut 5 bases from V and 8 bases from J; bases unmatched to any gene: 3. With regard to this clone: Antigen: not known.

Only CD45RO-negative cells positively selected for CCR7 counted as naive CD8 cells, so terminally differentiated effector memory CD45RA+ cells were excluded. Execution of the assay was at deep level. The protocol was immunoSEQ multiplex PCR, while the TCRdb copy is restricted to in-frame clones and leaves out a portion. The top ten clones hold under 1.5% of a sample with about 2 million clones, approximately 94% of them seen once. Sequencing was carried out using naive CD8+ T cells sorted from blood. The clonotype originates from a man aged 18 to 35 in good health. The rearrangement joins TRBV11-3 to TRBJ2-1, with TRBD2 matching over 7 bases. In nucleotides, the CDR3 is TGTGCCAGCAGCGATGGGAGGGATGAGCAGTTCTTC. Amino acid sequence: CASSDGRDEQFF.